The next 8 T cell receptor beta chains were all read from a single sample in a study of T cell responses to AZD1222 COVID-19 vaccine. The table came from immunoSEQ multiplex PCR; TCRdb's copy has only in-frame clones and leaves some out. Here the sample spans roughly 100,000 clones, about 90% being singletons. This material consisted of peripheral blood, taken on day 0 of AZD1222 vaccination. Receptors were obtained from an adult in good health.

The chain combines TRBV5-1 with TRBJ1-2; D is perhaps TRBD1 (6 bases). Germline V gene data show CDR1 as SGHRS and CDR2 as YFSETQ. This CDR3 contains 15 residues. V was cut by 3 bases and J by 1 base, with 13 bases left in between. The CDR3 loop is CASSSGQSFNYGYTF. CDR3 nucleotides: TGCGCCAGCAGCTCAGGACAGTCCTTTAACTATGGCTACACCTTC.

The chain recombines TRBV9 with TRBJ2-3; 10 bases agree with TRBD2. V was pared by 4 bases and J by 2 bases, with 7 bases of the junction left unmatched. This CDR3 comprises 16 residues. Germline V gene data show CDR1 as SGDLS and CDR2 as YYNGEE. The chain's CDR3 is CASSPTAGGFTDTQYF. The DNA for the CDR3 is TGTGCCAGCAGCCCGACAGCGGGGGGGTTCACAGATACGCAGTATTTT.

This chain uses TRBV7-6 with TRBJ1-1, with D perhaps matching TRBD1 (5 bases). CDR3 size: 15 residues. The germline V gene has CDR1 SGHVS and CDR2 FNYEAQ. The V end was cut by 0 bases, the J end by 1 base, with 9 bases between. The CDR3 reads CASSLAPGGNTEAFF. CDR3 nucleotide sequence: TGTGCCAGCAGCTTAGCGCCGGGGGGGAACACTGAAGCTTTCTTT.

CDR3 nucleotide sequence: TGTGCCAGCAGTGACCGGGACAAAAACATTCAGTACTTC. Its protein is CASSDRDKNIQYF. The V and J genes are TRBV6-1 and TRBJ2-4, with D possibly matching TRBD2 (5 bases). There are 13 residues in the CDR3. Germline CDR1 reads MNHNS; CDR2 reads SASEGT. Trimming removed 3 bases at V and 3 bases at J, with 6 bases between.

The V gene is TRBV7-2, the J gene TRBJ2-7; D is perhaps TRBD1 or TRBD2 (7 bases each). The CDR3 is 13 amino acids. Per germline, CDR1 SGHTA and CDR2 FQGNSA. The V end lost 5 bases, the J end lost 6 bases, and 14 bases lay between the germline ends. The CDR3 sequence is CASSPRGGSEQYF. CDR3 nucleotide sequence: TGTGCCAGCAGCCCCAGGGGGGGTAGCGAGCAGTACTTC.

V and J are TRBV7-9 and TRBJ1-4, with no clear D. Germline V gene lookup returns CDR1 SEHNR and CDR2 FQNEAQ (reference sequence). CDR3 length: 14 residues. V was cut by 5 bases and J by 8 bases, with 15 bases left in between. The CDR3 reads CASSLRSASEKLFF. The CDR3 nucleotides read TGTGCCAGCAGCCTCAGATCGGCGTCAGAAAAACTGTTTTTT.

The chain employs TRBV12-3 or TRBV12-4 and TRBJ2-2; D may be TRBD1 or TRBD2 (5 bases each). Trimming took off 5 bases at V and 7 bases at J, with 11 bases between the two ends. This CDR3 is 13 amino acids long. The chain's CDR3 is CASSLLRGGELFF. The CDR3 DNA is TGTGCCAGCAGTCTCCTGAGGGGCGGGGAGCTGTTTTTT.

The chain uses TRBV5-8 and TRBJ2-2; a weak D match, TRBD1 (5 bases). Germline values: CDR1 SGHTS, CDR2 YDEGEE. The V end lost 5 bases, the J end lost 0 bases, and 8 bases lay between the germline ends. This CDR3 contains 14 residues. As DNA, the CDR3 is TGTGCCAGCAGTACGGACACGAACACCGGGGAGCTGTTTTTT. Translating gives CASSTDTNTGELFF.